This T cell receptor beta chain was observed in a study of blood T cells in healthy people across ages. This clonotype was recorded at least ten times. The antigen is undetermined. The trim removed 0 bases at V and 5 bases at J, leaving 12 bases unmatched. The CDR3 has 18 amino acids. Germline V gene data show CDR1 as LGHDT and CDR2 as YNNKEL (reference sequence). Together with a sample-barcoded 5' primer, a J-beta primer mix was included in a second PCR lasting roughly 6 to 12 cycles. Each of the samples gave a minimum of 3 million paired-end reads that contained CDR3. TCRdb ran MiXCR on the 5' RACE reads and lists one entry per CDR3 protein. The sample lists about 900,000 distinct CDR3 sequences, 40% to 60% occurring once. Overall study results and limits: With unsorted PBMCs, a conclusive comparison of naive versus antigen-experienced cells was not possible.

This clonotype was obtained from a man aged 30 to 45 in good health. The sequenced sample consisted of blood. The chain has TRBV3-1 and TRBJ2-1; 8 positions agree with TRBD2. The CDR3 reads CASSQDRGGGFLDNEQFF. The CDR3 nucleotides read TGTGCCAGCAGCCAAGATCGGGGCGGGGGGTTTCTCGACAATGAGCAGTTCTTC.